The 2 T cell receptor beta chains below come from one sample, sequenced in a study of cytotoxic CD8 clonotypes in ibrutinib-treated CLL. Some clones are missing from TCRdb's copy, which holds only in-frame ones; the method was immunoSEQ multiplex PCR. The sample yields roughly 130,000 clones, more than 85% seen once. The sequencing used PBMCs, collected after 12 months of ibrutinib treatment. These receptors all stem from a human donor with chronic lymphocytic leukemia.

V gene TRBV10-2 combines with J gene TRBJ1-3; D unclear. The CDR3 runs to 13 residues. Germline loops: CDR1 WSHSY, CDR2 SAAADI. V lost 0 bases to trimming and J lost 3 bases, with 3 bases between them. The chain's CDR3 is CASSESRGNTIYF. The CDR3 DNA is TGCGCCAGCAGTGAGTCCCGTGGAAACACCATATATTTT.

The rearrangement joins TRBV7-3 to TRBJ2-3, with D perhaps matching TRBD1 (6 bases). Germline V gene lookup returns CDR1 SGHTA and CDR2 FQGTGA. The CDR3 extends over 14 amino acids. The V and J ends lost 2 bases and 5 bases respectively, with 11 bases between them. Here the CDR3 DNA reads TGTGCCAGCAGCTTAGGGGGCTGGAGAGATACGCAGTATTTT. Its protein is CASSLGGWRDTQYF.